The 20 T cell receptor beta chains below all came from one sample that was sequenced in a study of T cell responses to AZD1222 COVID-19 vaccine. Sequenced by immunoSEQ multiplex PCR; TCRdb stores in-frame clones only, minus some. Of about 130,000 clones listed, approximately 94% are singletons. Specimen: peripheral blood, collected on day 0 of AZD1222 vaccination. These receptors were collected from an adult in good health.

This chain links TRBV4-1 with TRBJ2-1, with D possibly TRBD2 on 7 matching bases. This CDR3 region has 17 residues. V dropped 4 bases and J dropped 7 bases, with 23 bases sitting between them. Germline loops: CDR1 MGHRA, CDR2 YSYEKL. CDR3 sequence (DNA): TGCGCCAGCAGCCCCCTACCGGGTGGGGGAGGGGGAAATGAGCAGTTCTTC. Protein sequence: CASSPLPGGGGGNEQFF.

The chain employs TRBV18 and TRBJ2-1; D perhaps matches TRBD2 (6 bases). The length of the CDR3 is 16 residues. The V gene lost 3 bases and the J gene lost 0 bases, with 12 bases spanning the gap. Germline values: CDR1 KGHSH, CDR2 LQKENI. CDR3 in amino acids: CASSPQWGDSYNEQFF. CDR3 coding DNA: TGTGCCAGCTCACCGCAATGGGGGGACTCCTACAATGAGCAGTTCTTC.

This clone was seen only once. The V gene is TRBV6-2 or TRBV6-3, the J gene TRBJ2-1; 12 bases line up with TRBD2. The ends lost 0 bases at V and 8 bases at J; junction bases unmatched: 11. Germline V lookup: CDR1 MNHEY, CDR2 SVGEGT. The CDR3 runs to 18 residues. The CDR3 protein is CASSYSPDLAGGPDEQFF. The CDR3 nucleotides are TGTGCCAGCAGTTACTCCCCTGATCTAGCGGGAGGGCCAGATGAGCAGTTCTTC.

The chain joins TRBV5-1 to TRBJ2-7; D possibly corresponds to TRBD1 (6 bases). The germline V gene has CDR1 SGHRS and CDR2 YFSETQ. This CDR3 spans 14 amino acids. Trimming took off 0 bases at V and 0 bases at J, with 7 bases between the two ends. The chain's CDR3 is CASSLAGASYEQYF. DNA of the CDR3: TGCGCCAGCAGCTTGGCAGGGGCCTCCTACGAGCAGTACTTC.

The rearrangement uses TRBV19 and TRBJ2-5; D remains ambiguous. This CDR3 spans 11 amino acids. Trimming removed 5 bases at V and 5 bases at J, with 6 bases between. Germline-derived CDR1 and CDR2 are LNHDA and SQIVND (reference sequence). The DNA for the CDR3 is TGTGCCAGTAGTGTGGGGGAGACCCAGTACTTC. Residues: CASSVGETQYF.

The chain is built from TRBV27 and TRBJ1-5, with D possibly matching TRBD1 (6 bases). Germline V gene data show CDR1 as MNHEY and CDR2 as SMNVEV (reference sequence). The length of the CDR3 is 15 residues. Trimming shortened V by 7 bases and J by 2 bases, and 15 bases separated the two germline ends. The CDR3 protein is CASKTGFRGNQPQHF. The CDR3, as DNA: TGTGCCAGCAAAACAGGGTTTCGGGGCAATCAGCCCCAGCATTTT.

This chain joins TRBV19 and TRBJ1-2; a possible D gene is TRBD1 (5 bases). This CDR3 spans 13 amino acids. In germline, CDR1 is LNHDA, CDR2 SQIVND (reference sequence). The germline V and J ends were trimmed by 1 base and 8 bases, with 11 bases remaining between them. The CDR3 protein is CASSIGRGGGYTF. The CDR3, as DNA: TGTGCCAGTAGTATAGGCCGGGGCGGCGGCTACACCTTC.

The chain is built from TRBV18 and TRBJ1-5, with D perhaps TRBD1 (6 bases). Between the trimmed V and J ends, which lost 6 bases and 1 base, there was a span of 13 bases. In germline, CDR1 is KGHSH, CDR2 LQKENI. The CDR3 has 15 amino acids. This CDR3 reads CASSRGGLSNQPQHF. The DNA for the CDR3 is TGTGCCAGCTCGCGCGGGGGGCTAAGCAATCAGCCCCAGCATTTT.

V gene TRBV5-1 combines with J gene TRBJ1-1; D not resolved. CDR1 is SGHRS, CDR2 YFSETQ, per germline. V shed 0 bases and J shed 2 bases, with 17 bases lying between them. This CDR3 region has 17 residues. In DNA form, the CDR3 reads TGCGCCAGCAGCTTGGGTGCCCTTGCCGGTTTAAACACTGAAGCTTTCTTT. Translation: CASSLGALAGLNTEAFF. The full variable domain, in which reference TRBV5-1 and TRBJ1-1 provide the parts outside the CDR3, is KAGVTQTPRYLIKTRGQQVTLSCSPISGHRSVSWYQQTPGQGLQFLFEYFSETQRNKGNFPGRFSGRQFSNSRSEMNVSTLELGDSALYLCASSLGALAGLNTEAFFGQGTRLTVV.

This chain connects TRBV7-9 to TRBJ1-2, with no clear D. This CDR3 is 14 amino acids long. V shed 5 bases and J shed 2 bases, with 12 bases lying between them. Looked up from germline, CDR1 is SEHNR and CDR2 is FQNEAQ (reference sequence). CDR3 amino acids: CASSGPGKNYGYTF. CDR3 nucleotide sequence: TGTGCCAGCAGCGGTCCAGGCAAAAACTATGGCTACACCTTC.

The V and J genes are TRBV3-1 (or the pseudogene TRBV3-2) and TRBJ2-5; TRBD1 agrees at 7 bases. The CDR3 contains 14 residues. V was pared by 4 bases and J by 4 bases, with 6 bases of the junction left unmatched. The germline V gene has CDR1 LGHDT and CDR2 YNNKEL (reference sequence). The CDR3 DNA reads TGTGCCAGCAGCCGACAGGGAATCCGAGAGACCCAGTACTTC. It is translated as CASSRQGIRETQYF.

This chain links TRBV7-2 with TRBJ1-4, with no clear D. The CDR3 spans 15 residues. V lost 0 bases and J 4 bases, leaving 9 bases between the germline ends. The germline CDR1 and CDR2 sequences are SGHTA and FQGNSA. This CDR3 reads CASSLATGYNEKLFF. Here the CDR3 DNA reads TGTGCCAGCAGCTTAGCTACGGGGTATAATGAAAAACTGTTTTTT.

DNA of the CDR3: TGTGCCAGCAGCAATTGGACAGGGGGAGGCTCCTACGAGCAGTACTTC. As protein: CASSNWTGGGSYEQYF. The chain is built from TRBV7-2 and TRBJ2-7; 10 bases match TRBD1. Unmatched junction bases numbered 7, after V lost 5 bases and J lost 0 bases. The CDR3 extends over 16 amino acids. CDR1 and CDR2 (germline): SGHTA, FQGNSA.

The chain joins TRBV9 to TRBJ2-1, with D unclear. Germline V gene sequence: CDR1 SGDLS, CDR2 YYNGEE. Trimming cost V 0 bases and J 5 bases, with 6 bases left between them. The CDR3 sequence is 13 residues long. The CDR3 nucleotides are TGTGCCAGCAGCGTAGGACAACACAATGAGCAGTTCTTC. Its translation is CASSVGQHNEQFF.

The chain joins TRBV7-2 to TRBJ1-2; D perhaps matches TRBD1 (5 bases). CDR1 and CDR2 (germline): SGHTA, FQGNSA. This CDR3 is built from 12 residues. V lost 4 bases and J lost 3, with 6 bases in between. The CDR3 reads CASSSGDYGYTF. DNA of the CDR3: TGTGCCAGCAGCTCGGGGGACTATGGCTACACCTTC.

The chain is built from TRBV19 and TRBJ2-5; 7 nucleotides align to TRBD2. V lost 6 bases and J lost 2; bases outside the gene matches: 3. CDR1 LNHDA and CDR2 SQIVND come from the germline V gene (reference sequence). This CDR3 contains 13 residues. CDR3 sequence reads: CASRKLAQETQYF. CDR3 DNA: TGTGCCAGTAGAAAACTAGCGCAAGAGACCCAGTACTTC. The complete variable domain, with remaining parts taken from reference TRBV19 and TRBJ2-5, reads DGGITQSPKYLFRKEGQNVTLSCEQNLNHDAMYWYRQDPGQGLRLIYYSQIVNDFQKGDIAEGYSVSREKKESFPLTVTSAQKNPTAFYLCASRKLAQETQYFGPGTRLLVL.

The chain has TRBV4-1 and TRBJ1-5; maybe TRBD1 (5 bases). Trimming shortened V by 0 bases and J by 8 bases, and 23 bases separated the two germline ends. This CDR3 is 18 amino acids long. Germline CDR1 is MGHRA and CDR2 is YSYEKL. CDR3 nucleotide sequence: TGCGCCAGCAGCCAAGAGTACGGGACCGTGTTCCCGAGAGAGCCCCAGCATTTT. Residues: CASSQEYGTVFPREPQHF.

The CDR3 DNA reads TGTGCCAGCTCACCAGGACCTTTGTACACTGAAGCTTTCTTT. It encodes CASSPGPLYTEAFF. The gene calls are TRBV18 and TRBJ1-1, with D unresolved. The CDR3 runs to 14 residues. Trimming removed 2 bases from V and 3 bases from J, with 10 bases in between. From germline, CDR1 is KGHSH and CDR2 LQKENI.

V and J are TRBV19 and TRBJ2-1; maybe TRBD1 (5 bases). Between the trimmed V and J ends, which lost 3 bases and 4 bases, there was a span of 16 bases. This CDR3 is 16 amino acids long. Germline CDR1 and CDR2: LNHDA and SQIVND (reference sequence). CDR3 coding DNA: TGTGCCAGTAGTATTGGGGCACACAAGAGATACAATGAGCAGTTCTTC. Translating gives CASSIGAHKRYNEQFF.

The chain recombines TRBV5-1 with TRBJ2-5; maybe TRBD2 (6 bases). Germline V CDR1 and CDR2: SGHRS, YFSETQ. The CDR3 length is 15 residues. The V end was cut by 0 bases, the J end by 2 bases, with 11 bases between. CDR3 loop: CASSLVADLQETQYF. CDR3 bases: TGCGCCAGCAGCTTGGTAGCGGACTTGCAAGAGACCCAGTACTTC.